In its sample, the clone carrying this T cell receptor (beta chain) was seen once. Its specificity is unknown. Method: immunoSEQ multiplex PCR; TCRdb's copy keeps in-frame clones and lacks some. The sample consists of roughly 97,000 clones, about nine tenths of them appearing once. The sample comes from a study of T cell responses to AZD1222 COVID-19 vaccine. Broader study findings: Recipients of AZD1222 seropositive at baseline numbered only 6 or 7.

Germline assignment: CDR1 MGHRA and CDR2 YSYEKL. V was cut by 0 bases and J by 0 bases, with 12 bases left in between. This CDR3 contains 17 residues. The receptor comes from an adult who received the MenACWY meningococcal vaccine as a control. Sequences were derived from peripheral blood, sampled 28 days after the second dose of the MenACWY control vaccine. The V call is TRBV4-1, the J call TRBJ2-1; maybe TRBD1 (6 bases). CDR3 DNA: TGCGCCAGCAGCCAAGATCGGGCAGGGGCCTCCTACAATGAGCAGTTCTTC. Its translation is CASSQDRAGASYNEQFF.